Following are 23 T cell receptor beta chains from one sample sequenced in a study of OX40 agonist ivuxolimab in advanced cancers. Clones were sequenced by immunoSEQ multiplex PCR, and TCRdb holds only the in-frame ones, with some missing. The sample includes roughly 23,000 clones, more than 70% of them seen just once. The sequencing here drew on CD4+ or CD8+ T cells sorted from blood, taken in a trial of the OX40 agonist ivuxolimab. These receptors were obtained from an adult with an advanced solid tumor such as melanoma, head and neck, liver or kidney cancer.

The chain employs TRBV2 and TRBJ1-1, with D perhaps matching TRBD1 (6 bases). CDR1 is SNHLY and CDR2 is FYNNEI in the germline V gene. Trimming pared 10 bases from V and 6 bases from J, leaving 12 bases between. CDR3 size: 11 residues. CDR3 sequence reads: CAIPGGPEAFF. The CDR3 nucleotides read TGTGCCATCCCGGGGGGCCCTGAAGCTTTCTTT.

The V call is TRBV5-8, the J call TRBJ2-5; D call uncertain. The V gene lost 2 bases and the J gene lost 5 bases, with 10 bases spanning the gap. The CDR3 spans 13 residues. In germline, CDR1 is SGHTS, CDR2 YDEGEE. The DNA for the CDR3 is TGTGCCAGCAGCTTCGGTTACTATGAGACCCAGTACTTC. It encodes CASSFGYYETQYF.

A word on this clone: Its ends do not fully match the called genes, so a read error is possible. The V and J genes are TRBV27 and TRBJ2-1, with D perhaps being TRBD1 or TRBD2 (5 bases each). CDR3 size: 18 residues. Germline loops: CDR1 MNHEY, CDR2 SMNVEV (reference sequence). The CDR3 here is CASRLFLAGTPPYNEQFF. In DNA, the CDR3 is TGTGCCAGCAGATTATTCCTGGCAGGGACCCCCCCCTACAATGAGCAGTTCTTC.

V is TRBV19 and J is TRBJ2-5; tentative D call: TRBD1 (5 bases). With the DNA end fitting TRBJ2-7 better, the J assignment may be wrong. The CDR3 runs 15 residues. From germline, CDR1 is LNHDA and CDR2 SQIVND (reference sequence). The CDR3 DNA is TGTGCCAGTAGTACCGGACATATATTTCCCTACGAGCAGTACTTC. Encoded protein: CASSTGHIFPYEQYF.

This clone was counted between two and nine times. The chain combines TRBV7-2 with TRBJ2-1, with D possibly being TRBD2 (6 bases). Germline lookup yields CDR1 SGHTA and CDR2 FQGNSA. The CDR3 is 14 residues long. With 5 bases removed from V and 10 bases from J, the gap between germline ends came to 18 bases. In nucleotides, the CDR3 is TGTGCCAGCAGCGTTTTCGTGGGAGGAAACGAGCAGTTCTTC. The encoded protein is CASSVFVGGNEQFF.

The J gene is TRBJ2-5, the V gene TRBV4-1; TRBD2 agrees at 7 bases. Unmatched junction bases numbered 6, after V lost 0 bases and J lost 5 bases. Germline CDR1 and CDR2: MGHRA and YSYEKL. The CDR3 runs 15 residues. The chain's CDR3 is CASSQDGGLEETQYF. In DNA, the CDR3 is TGCGCCAGCAGCCAAGACGGGGGGTTAGAGGAGACCCAGTACTTC.

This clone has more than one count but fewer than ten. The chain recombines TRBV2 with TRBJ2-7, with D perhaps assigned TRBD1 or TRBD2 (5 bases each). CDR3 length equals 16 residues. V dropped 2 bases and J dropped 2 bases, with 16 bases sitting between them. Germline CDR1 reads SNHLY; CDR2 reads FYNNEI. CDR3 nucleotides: TGTGCCAGCAGTGAAAGTCTGGGGCTAGCCACCTACGAGCAGTACTTC. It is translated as CASSESLGLATYEQYF.

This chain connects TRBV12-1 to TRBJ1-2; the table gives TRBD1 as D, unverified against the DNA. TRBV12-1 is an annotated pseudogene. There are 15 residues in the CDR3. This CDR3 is CASSSGTGLSYGYTF. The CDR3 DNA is TGTGCCAGCAGCAGCGGGACAGGGCTCAGCTATGGCTACACCTTC.

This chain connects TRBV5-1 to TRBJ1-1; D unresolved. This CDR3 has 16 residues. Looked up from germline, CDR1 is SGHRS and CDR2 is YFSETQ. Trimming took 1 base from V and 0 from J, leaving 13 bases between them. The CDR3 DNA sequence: TGCGCCAGCAGCTTGAAACTTGAAGCCATGAACACTGAAGCTTTCTTT. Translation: CASSLKLEAMNTEAFF.

The CDR3: CASRAGRTANTGELFF. Written as DNA, the CDR3 is TGTGCCAGCAGGGCTGGGAGGACCGCGAACACCGGGGAGCTGTTTTTT. The chain uses TRBV2 and TRBJ2-2; D possibly corresponds to TRBD2 (6 bases). Germline values: CDR1 SNHLY, CDR2 FYNNEI. The V and J ends lost 6 bases and 0 bases respectively, with 14 bases between them. CDR3 length equals 16 residues.

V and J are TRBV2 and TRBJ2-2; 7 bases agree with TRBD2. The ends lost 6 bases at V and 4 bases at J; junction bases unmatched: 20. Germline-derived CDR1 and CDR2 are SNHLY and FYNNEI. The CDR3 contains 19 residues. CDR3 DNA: TGTGCCAGCAGAAGGGGACGGGACCGGTCTAGCGGAGTCACCGGGGAGCTGTTTTTT. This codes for CASRRGRDRSSGVTGELFF.

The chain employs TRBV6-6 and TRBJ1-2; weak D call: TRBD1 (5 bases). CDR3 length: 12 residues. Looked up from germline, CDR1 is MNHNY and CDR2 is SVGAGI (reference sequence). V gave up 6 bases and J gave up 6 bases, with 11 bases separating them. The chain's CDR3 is CASSPVGDGYTF. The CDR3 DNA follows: TGTGCCAGCAGCCCAGTAGGGGATGGCTACACCTTC.

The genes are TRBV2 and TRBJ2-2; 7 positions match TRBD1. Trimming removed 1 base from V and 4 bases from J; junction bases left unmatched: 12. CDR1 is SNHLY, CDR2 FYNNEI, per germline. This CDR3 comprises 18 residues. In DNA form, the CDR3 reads TGTGCCAGCAGTGAAGGTACACCGGGACAGAGCATCACCGGGGAGCTGTTTTTT. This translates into CASSEGTPGQSITGELFF.

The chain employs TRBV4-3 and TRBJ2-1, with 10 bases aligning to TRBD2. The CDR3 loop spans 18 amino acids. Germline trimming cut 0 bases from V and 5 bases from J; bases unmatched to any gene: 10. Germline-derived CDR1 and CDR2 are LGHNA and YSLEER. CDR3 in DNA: TGCGCCAGCAGCCAAGATCGGGGACTAGCGTTCTTTAACAATGAGCAGTTCTTC. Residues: CASSQDRGLAFFNNEQFF.

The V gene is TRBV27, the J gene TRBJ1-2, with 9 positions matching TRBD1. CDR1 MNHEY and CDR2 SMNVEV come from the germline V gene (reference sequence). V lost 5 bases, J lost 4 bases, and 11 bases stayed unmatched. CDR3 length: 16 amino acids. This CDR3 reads CASSLRTGDRGYGYTF. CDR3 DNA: TGTGCCAGCAGTCTCCGGACAGGGGATAGGGGCTATGGCTACACCTTC.

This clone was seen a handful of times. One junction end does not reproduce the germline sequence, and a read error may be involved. CDR3 in amino acids: CASSYSEWTDSYEQYF. The CDR3 bases are TGTGCCAGCAGTTACTCGGAGTGGACAGACTCCTACGAGCAGTACTTC. The chain carries TRBV10-3 and TRBJ2-7; a possible D gene is TRBD1 (6 bases). CDR3 length: 16 residues. CDR1 ENHRY and CDR2 SYGVKD come from the germline V gene.

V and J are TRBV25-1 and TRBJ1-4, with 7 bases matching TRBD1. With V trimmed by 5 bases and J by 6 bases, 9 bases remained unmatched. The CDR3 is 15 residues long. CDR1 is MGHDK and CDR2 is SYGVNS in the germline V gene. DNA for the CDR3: TGTGCCAGCAGTACCGAGACAGGGTCAGATGAAAAACTGTTTTTT. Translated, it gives CASSTETGSDEKLFF.

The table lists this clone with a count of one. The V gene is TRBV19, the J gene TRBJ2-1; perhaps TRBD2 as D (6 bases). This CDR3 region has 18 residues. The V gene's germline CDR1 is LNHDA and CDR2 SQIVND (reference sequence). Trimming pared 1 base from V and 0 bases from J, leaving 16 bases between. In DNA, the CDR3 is TGTGCCAGTAGTATAGTGCACCCCGGGGAGGCCTCCTACAATGAGCAGTTCTTC. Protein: CASSIVHPGEASYNEQFF.

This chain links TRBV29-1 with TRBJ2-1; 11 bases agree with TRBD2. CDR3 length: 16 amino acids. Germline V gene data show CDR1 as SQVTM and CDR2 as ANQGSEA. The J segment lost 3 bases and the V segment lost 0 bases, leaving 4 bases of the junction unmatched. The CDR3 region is CSVEDPSGRNYNEQFF. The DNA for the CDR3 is TGCAGCGTTGAAGATCCTAGCGGGAGGAACTACAATGAGCAGTTCTTC.

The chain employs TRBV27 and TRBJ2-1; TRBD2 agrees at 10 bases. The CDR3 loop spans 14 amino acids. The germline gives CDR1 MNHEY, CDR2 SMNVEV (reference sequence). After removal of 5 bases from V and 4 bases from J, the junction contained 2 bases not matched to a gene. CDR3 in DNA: TGTGCCAGCAGTCAACTAGCGGGGTACAATGAGCAGTTCTTC. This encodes CASSQLAGYNEQFF.

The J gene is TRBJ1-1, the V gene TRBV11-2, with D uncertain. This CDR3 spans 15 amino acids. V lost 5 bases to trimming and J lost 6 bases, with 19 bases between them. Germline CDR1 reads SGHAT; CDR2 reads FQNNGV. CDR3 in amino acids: CASSPPRTSGPEAFF. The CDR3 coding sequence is TGTGCCAGCAGCCCTCCCCGGACCTCAGGCCCTGAAGCTTTCTTT.

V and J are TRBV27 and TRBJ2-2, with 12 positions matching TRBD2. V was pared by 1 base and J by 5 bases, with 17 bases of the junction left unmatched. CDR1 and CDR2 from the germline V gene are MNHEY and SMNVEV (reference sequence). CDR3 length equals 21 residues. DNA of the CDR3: TGTGCCAGCAGTTTATTCTCCATGCCCACTACTAGCGGGAGGAGGACCGGGGAGCTGTTTTTT. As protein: CASSLFSMPTTSGRRTGELFF.

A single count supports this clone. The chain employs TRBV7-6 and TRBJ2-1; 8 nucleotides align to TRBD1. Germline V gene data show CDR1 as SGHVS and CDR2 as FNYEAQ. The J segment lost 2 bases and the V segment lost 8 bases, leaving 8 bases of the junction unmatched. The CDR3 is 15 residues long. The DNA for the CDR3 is TGTGCCAGCGGTAGTGACAGGGGAGCCTACAATGAGCAGTTCTTC. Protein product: CASGSDRGAYNEQFF. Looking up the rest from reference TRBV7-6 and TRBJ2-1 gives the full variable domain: GAGVSQSPRYKVTKRGQDVALRCDPISGHVSLYWYRQALGQGPEFLTYFNYEAQQDKSGLPNDRFSAERPEGSISTLTIQRTEQRDSAMYRCASGSDRGAYNEQFFGPGTRLTVL.